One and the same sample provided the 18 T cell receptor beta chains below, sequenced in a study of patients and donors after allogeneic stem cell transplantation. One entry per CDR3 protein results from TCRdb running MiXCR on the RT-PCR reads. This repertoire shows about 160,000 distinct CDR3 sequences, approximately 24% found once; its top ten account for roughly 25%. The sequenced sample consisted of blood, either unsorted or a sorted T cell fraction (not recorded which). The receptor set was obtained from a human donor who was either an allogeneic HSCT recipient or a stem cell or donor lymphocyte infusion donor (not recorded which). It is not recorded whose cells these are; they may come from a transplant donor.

DNA for the CDR3: TGCAGTGCTAGAACTAGCGTAGTCGTCAATGAGCAGTTCTTC. This gives the protein CSARTSVVVNEQFF. V usage is TRBV20-1 and J usage is TRBJ2-1; 7 bases line up with TRBD2. The germline V gene encodes CDR1 DFQATT and CDR2 SNEGSKA (reference sequence). V was clipped by 2 bases and J by 6 bases; unmatched bases: 7. The CDR3 consists of 14 residues.

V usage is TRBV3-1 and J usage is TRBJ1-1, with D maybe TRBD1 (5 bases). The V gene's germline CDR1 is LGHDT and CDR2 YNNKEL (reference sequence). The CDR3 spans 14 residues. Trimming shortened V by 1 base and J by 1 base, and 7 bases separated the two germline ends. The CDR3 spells CASSQGGGNTEAFF. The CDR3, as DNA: TGTGCCAGCAGCCAAGGGGGGGGGAACACTGAAGCTTTCTTT.

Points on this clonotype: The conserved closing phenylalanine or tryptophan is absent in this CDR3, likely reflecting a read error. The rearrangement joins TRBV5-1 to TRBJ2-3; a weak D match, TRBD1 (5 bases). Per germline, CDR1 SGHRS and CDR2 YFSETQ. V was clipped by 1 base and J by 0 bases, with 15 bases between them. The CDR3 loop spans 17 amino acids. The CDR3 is CASSLQPGPRSTDTQYL. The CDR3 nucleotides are TGCGCCAGCAGCTTGCAGCCAGGGCCTAGGAGCACAGATACGCAGTATTTA.

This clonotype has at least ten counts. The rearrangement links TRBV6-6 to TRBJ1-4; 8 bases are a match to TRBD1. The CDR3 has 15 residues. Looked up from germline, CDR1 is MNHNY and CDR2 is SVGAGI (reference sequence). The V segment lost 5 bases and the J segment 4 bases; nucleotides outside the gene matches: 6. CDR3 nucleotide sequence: TGTGCCAGCAGTCAATACAGGGGGTTTAATGAAAAACTGTTTTTT. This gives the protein CASSQYRGFNEKLFF.

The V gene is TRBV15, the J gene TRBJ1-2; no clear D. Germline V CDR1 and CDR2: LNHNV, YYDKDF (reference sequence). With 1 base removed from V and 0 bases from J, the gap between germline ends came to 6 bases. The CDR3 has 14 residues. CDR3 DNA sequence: TGTGCCACCAGCAGAGCGGCTTCTAACTATGGCTACACCTTC. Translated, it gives CATSRAASNYGYTF.

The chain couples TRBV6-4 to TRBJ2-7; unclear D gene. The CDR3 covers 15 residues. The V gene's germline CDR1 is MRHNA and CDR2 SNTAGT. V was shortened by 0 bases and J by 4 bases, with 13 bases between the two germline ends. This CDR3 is CASSDSIRRLYEQYF. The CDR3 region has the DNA TGTGCCAGCAGTGACTCGATCCGCCGCCTTTACGAGCAGTACTTC.

The DNA for the CDR3 is TGCGCCAGCAAATCGTGGTACTTC. Translation gives CASKSWYF. The chain carries TRBV5-1 and TRBJ2-4; no clear D gene. The germline V gene has CDR1 SGHRS and CDR2 YFSETQ. The CDR3 is 8 residues long. Trimming stripped 6 bases from V and 15 bases from J, with 7 bases between.

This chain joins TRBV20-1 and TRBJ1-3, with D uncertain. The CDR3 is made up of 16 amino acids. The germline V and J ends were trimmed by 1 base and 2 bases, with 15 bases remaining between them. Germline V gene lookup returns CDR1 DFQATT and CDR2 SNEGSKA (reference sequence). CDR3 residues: CSARVLKWDAGNTIYF. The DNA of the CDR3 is TGCAGTGCTAGAGTTCTCAAGTGGGATGCTGGAAACACCATATATTTT.

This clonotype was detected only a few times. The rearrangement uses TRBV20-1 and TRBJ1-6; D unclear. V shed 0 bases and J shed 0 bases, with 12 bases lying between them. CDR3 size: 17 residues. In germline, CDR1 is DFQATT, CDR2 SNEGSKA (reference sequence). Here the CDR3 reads CSARDRSQVSYNSPLHF. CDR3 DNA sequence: TGCAGTGCTAGAGATCGGTCCCAGGTCTCCTATAATTCACCCCTCCACTTT.

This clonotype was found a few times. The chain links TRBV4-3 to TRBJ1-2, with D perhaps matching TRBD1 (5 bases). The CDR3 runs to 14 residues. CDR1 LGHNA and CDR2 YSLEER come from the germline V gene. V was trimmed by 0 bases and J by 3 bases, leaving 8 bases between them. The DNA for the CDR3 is TGCGCCAGCAGCCAAGATCGGGGACACTATGGCTACACCTTC. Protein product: CASSQDRGHYGYTF.

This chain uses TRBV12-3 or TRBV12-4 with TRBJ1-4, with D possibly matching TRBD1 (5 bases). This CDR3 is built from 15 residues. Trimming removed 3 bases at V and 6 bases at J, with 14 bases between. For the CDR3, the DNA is TGTGCCAGCAGTTTTCGGGGACGGAGAGATGAAAAACTGTTTTTT. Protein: CASSFRGRRDEKLFF.

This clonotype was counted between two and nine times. In DNA form, the CDR3 reads TGCAGCGTTGTTCTTCGGATAACAGGCATGAACACTGAAGCTTTCTTT. As protein: CSVVLRITGMNTEAFF. The chain is built from TRBV29-1 and TRBJ1-1; D is perhaps TRBD1 (5 bases). Germline V gene data show CDR1 as SQVTM and CDR2 as ANQGSEA. CDR3 length: 16 residues. The V end was cut by 4 bases, the J end by 0 bases, with 18 bases between.

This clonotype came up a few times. This CDR3 reads CASSFAGGSQPQHF. In nucleotides, the CDR3 is TGTGCCAGCAGCTTTGCGGGGGGGTCCCAGCCCCAGCATTTT. This rearrangement joins TRBV7-2 to TRBJ1-5; a weak D match, TRBD1 (5 bases). Germline loops: CDR1 SGHTA, CDR2 FQGNSA. The ends were cut back, 3 bases at V and 7 bases at J, with 13 bases in the middle. The CDR3 is 14 residues long.

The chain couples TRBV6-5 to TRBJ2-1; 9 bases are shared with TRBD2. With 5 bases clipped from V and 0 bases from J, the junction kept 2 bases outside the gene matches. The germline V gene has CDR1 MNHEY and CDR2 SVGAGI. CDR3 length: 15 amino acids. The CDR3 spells CASSLAGSSYNEQFF. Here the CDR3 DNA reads TGTGCCAGCAGTCTAGCGGGGAGCTCCTACAATGAGCAGTTCTTC.

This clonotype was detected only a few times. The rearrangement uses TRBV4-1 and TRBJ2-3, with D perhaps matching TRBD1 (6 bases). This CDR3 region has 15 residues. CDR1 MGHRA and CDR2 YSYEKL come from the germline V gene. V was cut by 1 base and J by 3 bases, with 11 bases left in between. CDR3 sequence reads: CASSQVGQRTDTQYF. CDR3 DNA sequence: TGCGCCAGCAGCCAAGTTGGACAGAGAACAGATACGCAGTATTTT.

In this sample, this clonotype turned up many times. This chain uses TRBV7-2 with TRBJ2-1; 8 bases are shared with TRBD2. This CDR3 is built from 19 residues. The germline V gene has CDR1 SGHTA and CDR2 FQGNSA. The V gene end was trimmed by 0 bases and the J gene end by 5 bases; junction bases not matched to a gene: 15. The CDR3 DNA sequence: TGTGCCAGCAGCTTAGCCAGAGGTTTGGCGGGAGGAAGGAACAATGAGCAGTTCTTC. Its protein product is CASSLARGLAGGRNNEQFF.

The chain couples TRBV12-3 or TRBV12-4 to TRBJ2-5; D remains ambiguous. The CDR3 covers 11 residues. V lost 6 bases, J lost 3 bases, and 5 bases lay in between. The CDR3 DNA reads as TGTGCCAGCAGATTCGAAGAGACCCAGTACTTC. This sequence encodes CASRFEETQYF.

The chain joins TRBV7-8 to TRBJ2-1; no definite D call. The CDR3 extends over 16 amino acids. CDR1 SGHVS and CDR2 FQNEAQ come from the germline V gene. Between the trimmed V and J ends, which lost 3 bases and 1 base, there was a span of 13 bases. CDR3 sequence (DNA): TGTGCCAGCAGCTTGGTATGGGGTAGGTCCTACAATGAGCAGTTCTTC. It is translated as CASSLVWGRSYNEQFF.